The present T cell receptor (beta chain) was sequenced within a study of OX40 agonist ivuxolimab in advanced cancers. This clone is judged medium-sized. The CDR3 spans 14 residues. Germline V gene lookup returns CDR1 SGDLS and CDR2 YYNGEE. The V gene lost 0 bases and the J gene lost 6 bases, with 12 bases spanning the gap. Profiled with immunoSEQ multiplex PCR; TCRdb holds only in-frame clones, not every one. The top ten hold 7.9% of the sample, which has about 49,000 clones, almost 80% seen once. This chain joins TRBV9 and TRBJ1-1, with D hard to call. This TCR was recovered from an adult with an advanced solid tumor such as melanoma, head and neck, liver or kidney cancer. The specimen was CD4+ or CD8+ T cells sorted from blood, collected in a trial of the OX40 agonist ivuxolimab. CDR3 nucleotides: TGTGCCAGCAGCGTAGGCAGGATGGGCGCTGAAGCTTTCTTT. This gives the protein CASSVGRMGAEAFF.